A selection of T cell receptor beta chains follows, all from one sample in a study of blood T cell repertoires in COVID-19. The protocol was immunoSEQ multiplex PCR, while the TCRdb copy is restricted to in-frame clones and leaves out a portion. The sample consists of 150,000 to 200,000 clones, 75% to 90% of them appearing once. Material: peripheral blood. The receptor set was obtained from a woman aged 55 to 70 with acute or convalescent COVID-19. Both conserved end residues are part of each CDR3. Fields, in order: CDR3 DNA, CDR3 protein, clone size, J gene, D gene, V gene. D genes are given only for firm matches. Clone size is not always given. Where it is, it says once, few, many or a class for expanded clones.

CDR3nt: TGTGCCAGCATGGGGGAGCGGGACTCCTACGAGCAGTACTTC; CDR3aa: CASMGERDSYEQYF; abundance: .; j_gene: TRBJ2-7; d_gene: TRBD2; v_gene: TRBV27
CDR3nt: TGCAGTCACAGTTATAATGAAAAACTGTTTTTT; CDR3aa: CSHSYNEKLFF; abundance: once; j_gene: TRBJ1-4; d_gene: .; v_gene: TRBV20-1
CDR3nt: TGCGCCAGCAGACTTTTACAGAGCTCCTATAATTCACCCCTCCACTTT; CDR3aa: CASRLLQSSYNSPLHF; abundance: .; j_gene: TRBJ1-6; d_gene: .; v_gene: TRBV5-1
CDR3nt: TGTGCCAGTAGTCACAGGGGAGTAAGTGAAAAACTGTTTTTT; CDR3aa: CASSHRGVSEKLFF; abundance: .; j_gene: TRBJ1-4; d_gene: TRBD1; v_gene: TRBV19
CDR3nt: TGTGCCAGCAGTCCGTCCGGGACAGGGGGTCCCGAGCAGTACTTC; CDR3aa: CASSPSGTGGPEQYF; abundance: .; j_gene: TRBJ2-7; d_gene: TRBD1; v_gene: TRBV28
CDR3nt: TGTGCCAGCAGTCAAACAGGGGGCCATCAGTTCTTC; CDR3aa: CASSQTGGHQFF; abundance: .; j_gene: TRBJ2-1; d_gene: TRBD1; v_gene: TRBV12-3/TRBV12-4
CDR3nt: TGTGCCAGTAGTATAGATAAACGGCGGCCTGGGGAGACGCAGTATTTT; CDR3aa: CASSIDKRRPGETQYF; abundance: .; j_gene: TRBJ2-3; d_gene: .; v_gene: TRBV19
CDR3nt: TGTGCCAGCAGCTTCGGGACAGGCCCGAACACCGGGGAGCTGTTTTTT; CDR3aa: CASSFGTGPNTGELFF; abundance: .; j_gene: TRBJ2-2; d_gene: TRBD1; v_gene: TRBV27
CDR3nt: TGTGCCAGCAGCTTGGGCCCGGGCACTGAAGCTTTCTTT; CDR3aa: CASSLGPGTEAFF; abundance: .; j_gene: TRBJ1-1; d_gene: .; v_gene: TRBV5-5
CDR3nt: TGCAGCGTTGAGGACGGACAGGGGGCGGATGGCTACACCTTC; CDR3aa: CSVEDGQGADGYTF; abundance: .; j_gene: TRBJ1-2; d_gene: TRBD1; v_gene: TRBV29-1
CDR3nt: TGTGCCATCAGTGAGGGTCGGAGCAATGAGCAGTTCTTC; CDR3aa: CAISEGRSNEQFF; abundance: .; j_gene: TRBJ2-1; d_gene: .; v_gene: TRBV10-3
CDR3nt: TGTGCCAGTCCACCACTAAGCGGGAGGGCCGAGACCCAGTACTTC; CDR3aa: CASPPLSGRAETQYF; abundance: .; j_gene: TRBJ2-5; d_gene: TRBD2; v_gene: TRBV28
CDR3nt: TGTGCCAGCAGCCCCGCGGGGAATGAGCAGTTCTTC; CDR3aa: CASSPAGNEQFF; abundance: .; j_gene: TRBJ2-1; d_gene: .; v_gene: TRBV11-3
CDR3nt: TGTGCCAGCAGTTACGGGACTAGCCACAATGAGCAGTTCTTC; CDR3aa: CASSYGTSHNEQFF; abundance: .; j_gene: TRBJ2-1; d_gene: TRBD2; v_gene: TRBV6-5
CDR3nt: TGTGCCAGCAGTTACCATGGACAGGGCTACACCTTC; CDR3aa: CASSYHGQGYTF; abundance: .; j_gene: TRBJ1-2; d_gene: .; v_gene: TRBV6-5
CDR3nt: TGTGCCAGCAGGGAATCACAGGGGATAGGCCATGGCTACACCTTC; CDR3aa: CASRESQGIGHGYTF; abundance: .; j_gene: TRBJ1-2; d_gene: TRBD1; v_gene: TRBV5-4
CDR3nt: TGTGCCAGTACTCAGGGCGACGGAAACACCATATATTTT; CDR3aa: CASTQGDGNTIYF; abundance: .; j_gene: TRBJ1-3; d_gene: .; v_gene: TRBV19
CDR3nt: TGTGCCAGCAGCCCGACGGGTAGCGGGACGGGCGGGGAGCTGTTTTTT; CDR3aa: CASSPTGSGTGGELFF; abundance: once; j_gene: TRBJ2-2; d_gene: TRBD2; v_gene: TRBV3-1/TRBV3-2
CDR3nt: TGTGCCAGCAGTTACTCAGGGGCCCTTTCCAATGAGCAGTTCTTC; CDR3aa: CASSYSGALSNEQFF; abundance: .; j_gene: TRBJ2-1; d_gene: .; v_gene: TRBV6-5
CDR3nt: TGTGCCAGCAGCCGAGAGACCCAGGGGGCCGGGGAGCTGTTTTTT; CDR3aa: CASSRETQGAGELFF; abundance: .; j_gene: TRBJ2-2; d_gene: TRBD1; v_gene: TRBV9
CDR3nt: TGTGCCAGCAGCCCCGGAGAGGTGGGGGACATCCGCTACACCTTC; CDR3aa: CASSPGEVGDIRYTF; abundance: .; j_gene: TRBJ1-2; d_gene: .; v_gene: TRBV7-9
CDR3nt: TGTGCCAGCAGTTTAGTCTCTCAAGAGACCCAGTACTTC; CDR3aa: CASSLVSQETQYF; abundance: .; j_gene: TRBJ2-5; d_gene: .; v_gene: TRBV12-3/TRBV12-4
CDR3nt: TGTGCCACAGGGCCACCCGGGACAGGGAATGGCTACACCTTC; CDR3aa: CATGPPGTGNGYTF; abundance: .; j_gene: TRBJ1-2; d_gene: TRBD1; v_gene: TRBV25-1
CDR3nt: TGCAGCGTTGGTAGAGCAGCGGCGAACACTGAAGCTTTCTTT; CDR3aa: CSVGRAAANTEAFF; abundance: .; j_gene: TRBJ1-1; d_gene: .; v_gene: TRBV29-1
CDR3nt: TGTGCCAGCAGTTACTCGGAGGGAAGGACTGAAGCTTTCTTT; CDR3aa: CASSYSEGRTEAFF; abundance: .; j_gene: TRBJ1-1; d_gene: .; v_gene: TRBV6-5
CDR3nt: TGTGCCAGCAGTCCCACCCCGGGGGTCGGTGAGCAGTTCTTC; CDR3aa: CASSPTPGVGEQFF; abundance: .; j_gene: TRBJ2-1; d_gene: .; v_gene: TRBV6-4